The 26 T cell receptor beta chains below were found in one sample sequenced in a study of CD8+ T cells in alopecia areata. RNA, once extracted, was reverse transcribed into cDNA for use as the sequencing template. Using immunoSEQ multiplex PCR, the repertoire was profiled, and TCRdb retains in-frame clones only, with some absent. The repertoire has some 150,000 clones, 58% of them found once; the top ten carry roughly 6.5%. Specimen: CD4+ T cells sorted from blood, collected at week 0. These receptors were taken from a human donor with alopecia areata.

The chain employs TRBV7-9 and TRBJ2-5; D remains unclear. V shed 8 bases and J shed 1 base, with 5 bases lying between them. This CDR3 is built from 11 residues. CDR1 and CDR2 from the germline V gene are SEHNR and FQNEAQ (reference sequence). CDR3 coding DNA: TGTGCCAGCCAGGTCCAAGAGACCCAGTACTTC. Translating it yields CASQVQETQYF.

By share of the sample, this clone is medium-sized. The chain uses TRBV7-8 and TRBJ1-6; D not resolved. V shed 5 bases and J shed 9 bases, with 8 bases lying between them. Germline V gene data show CDR1 as SGHVS and CDR2 as FQNEAQ. CDR3 length: 12 residues. CDR3 region: CASSRGGSPLHF. The CDR3 bases are TGTGCCAGCAGCCGCGGTGGTTCACCCCTCCACTTT. Using reference TRBV7-8 and TRBJ1-6 for the parts outside the CDR3, the full variable domain is GAGVSQSPRYKVAKRGQDVALRCDPISGHVSLFWYQQALGQGPEFLTYFQNEAQLDKSGLPSDRFFAERPEGSVSTLKIQRTQQEDSAVYLCASSRGGSPLHFGNGTRLTVT.

The rearrangement links TRBV30 to TRBJ1-2; a weak D match, TRBD1 (5 bases). Trimming removed 2 bases from V and 0 bases from J, with 10 bases in between. Per the germline V gene, CDR1 is GTSNPN and CDR2 is SVGIG (reference sequence). The CDR3 is made up of 14 amino acids. The CDR3: CAWSQGLANYGYTF. CDR3 nucleotide sequence: TGTGCCTGGAGTCAGGGCCTCGCTAACTATGGCTACACCTTC.

This clone was detected ten times or more. The chain couples TRBV7-9 to TRBJ1-1, with TRBD1 as a possible D gene (6 bases). Between the trimmed V and J ends, which lost 5 bases and 0 bases, there was a span of 10 bases. This CDR3 comprises 14 residues. Germline CDR1 SEHNR, CDR2 FQNEAQ (reference sequence). The CDR3 here is CASSPRTVNTEAFF. DNA of the CDR3: TGTGCCAGCAGCCCACGGACAGTGAACACTGAAGCTTTCTTT.

The DNA for the CDR3 is TGTGCCAGCAGCTTCGTAACCGGGGAGCTGTTTTTT. Translated: CASSFVTGELFF. The rearrangement uses TRBV7-2 and TRBJ2-2; D not certain. CDR3 length: 12 residues. Per the germline V gene, CDR1 is SGHTA and CDR2 is FQGNSA. The V and J ends lost 3 bases and 5 bases respectively, with 4 bases between them.

This clone was recorded a few times. Other DNA variants within this sample encode the same CDR3. The chain joins TRBV7-9 to TRBJ2-5; D unresolved. Germline V gives CDR1 SEHNR, CDR2 FQNEAQ (reference sequence). Trimming shortened V by 5 bases and J by 5 bases, and 6 bases separated the two germline ends. The CDR3 loop spans 11 amino acids. The chain's CDR3 is CASSPLETQYF. CDR3 bases: TGTGCCAGCAGCCCCTTGGAGACCCAGTACTTC.

The chain employs TRBV10-2 and TRBJ2-1, with TRBD2 matching over 14 bases. This CDR3 has 15 residues. V trimming: 6 bases; J trimming: 7 bases; junction bases outside the gene matches: 5. Germline V gives CDR1 WSHSY, CDR2 SAAADI. The CDR3 sequence is CASSLGLAGVNEQFF. In DNA form, the CDR3 reads TGCGCCAGCAGCCTGGGACTAGCGGGGGTTAATGAGCAGTTCTTC.

V and J are TRBV30 and TRBJ1-5; a weak D match, TRBD1 (5 bases). V was shortened by 0 bases and J by 1 base, with 10 bases between the two germline ends. CDR1 and CDR2 (germline): GTSNPN, SVGIG (reference sequence). The CDR3 totals 15 residues. CDR3 DNA: TGTGCCTGGAGTGTACACTGGGACAGCAATCAGCCCCAGCATTTT. This encodes CAWSVHWDSNQPQHF.

V usage is TRBV7-2 and J usage is TRBJ2-3; no reliable D call. The V gene lost 5 bases and the J gene lost 0 bases, with 6 bases spanning the gap. CDR3 size: 13 residues. Germline CDR1 and CDR2: SGHTA and FQGNSA. DNA of the CDR3: TGTGCCAGCAGCAGAGCTAGCACAGATACGCAGTATTTT. Translating it yields CASSRASTDTQYF.

The gene calls are TRBV2 and TRBJ1-2; maybe TRBD1 (5 bases). CDR1 SNHLY and CDR2 FYNNEI come from the germline V gene. The CDR3 spans 13 residues. The V and J ends lost 1 base and 6 bases respectively, with 9 bases between them. The CDR3 reads CASSEGPGHGYTF. CDR3 in DNA: TGTGCCAGCAGTGAAGGTCCAGGGCATGGCTACACCTTC.

This clone has a handful of counts. The CDR3 sequence: CASSRGGGQRFYEQYF. The CDR3 region has the DNA TGTGCCAGCAGCCGGGGCGGGGGACAGCGTTTCTACGAGCAGTACTTC. The J gene is TRBJ2-7, the V gene TRBV5-4; TRBD1 or TRBD2 may be the D gene (7 bases each). Per the germline V gene, CDR1 is SGHNT and CDR2 is YYREEE (reference sequence). This CDR3 is 16 amino acids long. V was trimmed by 4 bases and J by 3 bases, leaving 20 bases between them.

As for this clone: Other nucleotide sequences in the sample specify the same CDR3. This chain joins TRBV30 and TRBJ1-5; D may be TRBD1 (5 bases). From germline, CDR1 is GTSNPN and CDR2 SVGIG (reference sequence). CDR3 length equals 13 residues. The V and J ends lost 0 bases and 4 bases respectively, with 7 bases between them. The CDR3 coding sequence is TGTGCCTGGAGTGTGGGGGGGAATCAGCCCCAGCATTTT. Amino acids: CAWSVGGNQPQHF.

This clone was counted only a few times. The chain links TRBV7-8 to TRBJ1-1; D remains unclear. Trimming cost V 0 bases and J 8 bases, with 10 bases left between them. The CDR3 is 13 residues long. Germline CDR1 is SGHVS and CDR2 is FQNEAQ. Here the CDR3 DNA reads TGTGCCAGCAGCTTAGCGGCAGAAACCGAAGCTTTCTTT. Translating it yields CASSLAAETEAFF. The whole variable domain, remainder taken from reference TRBV7-8 and TRBJ1-1, is GAGVSQSPRYKVAKRGQDVALRCDPISGHVSLFWYQQALGQGPEFLTYFQNEAQLDKSGLPSDRFFAERPEGSVSTLKIQRTQQEDSAVYLCASSLAAETEAFFGQGTRLTVV.

V and J are TRBV5-1 and TRBJ2-5; D ambiguous. This CDR3 spans 13 amino acids. CDR1 and CDR2 (germline): SGHRS, YFSETQ. Trimming shortened V by 1 base and J by 5 bases, and 9 bases separated the two germline ends. CDR3 region: CASSLTNLETQYF. Here the CDR3 DNA reads TGCGCCAGCAGCTTGACGAATCTGGAGACCCAGTACTTC.

This sequence joins TRBV9 and TRBJ2-5; 10 bases fit TRBD2. Germline-derived CDR1 and CDR2 are SGDLS and YYNGEE. The CDR3 consists of 17 residues. After removal of 0 bases from V and 2 bases from J, the junction contained 7 bases not matched to a gene. As DNA, the CDR3 is TGTGCCAGCAGCGTAGGCCCCAGCGGGGGGGTACAAGAGACCCAGTACTTC. This sequence encodes CASSVGPSGGVQETQYF.

This clone was detected a few times. The rearrangement uses TRBV5-1 and TRBJ2-5; TRBD2 is a possible D gene (5 bases). Looked up from germline, CDR1 is SGHRS and CDR2 is YFSETQ. The CDR3 has 13 amino acids. V gave up 0 bases and J gave up 5 bases, with 8 bases separating them. The DNA of the CDR3 is TGCGCCAGCAGCTTGGTGTCGGGGGAGACCCAGTACTTC. Translation: CASSLVSGETQYF.

The J gene is TRBJ1-6, the V gene TRBV6-5; the D is unclear. V was pared by 4 bases and J by 7 bases, with 5 bases between. Germline values: CDR1 MNHEY, CDR2 SVGAGI. The CDR3 loop spans 12 amino acids. CDR3 sequence: CASSFGNSPLHF. The CDR3 bases are TGTGCCAGCAGTTTCGGAAATTCACCCCTCCACTTT.

The J gene is TRBJ2-2, the V gene TRBV30; D remains ambiguous. Germline CDR1 GTSNPN, CDR2 SVGIG (reference sequence). The CDR3 is made up of 12 amino acids. With 5 bases removed from V and 3 bases from J, the gap between germline ends came to 7 bases. The CDR3, as DNA: TGTGCCTGGTCGACTTACACCGGGGAGCTGTTTTTT. It encodes CAWSTYTGELFF.

This clone was seen more than once but under ten times. The chain has TRBV6-6 and TRBJ2-5; TRBD2 matches 9 bases. The CDR3 is 14 residues long. V lost 7 bases and J lost 2; bases outside the gene matches: 5. Germline loops: CDR1 MNHNY, CDR2 SVGAGI (reference sequence). The CDR3 coding sequence is TGTGCCAGCACCGTTAGCGGGGGACAAGAGACCCAGTACTTC. Translating gives CASTVSGGQETQYF.

The chain is built from TRBV30 and TRBJ1-5, with D possibly being TRBD1 (6 bases). The CDR3 consists of 12 residues. Germline loops: CDR1 GTSNPN, CDR2 SVGIG (reference sequence). Trimming cost V 5 bases and J 5 bases, with 10 bases left between them. CDR3 nucleotide sequence: TGTGCCTGGGGACAGAGTCATCAGCCCCAGCATTTT. Translating it yields CAWGQSHQPQHF.

This chain links TRBV5-1 with TRBJ2-1; D uncertain. The CDR3 runs 12 residues. Trimming shortened V by 0 bases and J by 9 bases, and 7 bases separated the two germline ends. Germline CDR1 and CDR2: SGHRS and YFSETQ. CDR3: CASSLGGTEQFF. The CDR3 DNA follows: TGCGCCAGCAGCTTGGGTGGAACTGAGCAGTTCTTC. Full variable domain (rest looked up from reference TRBV5-1 and TRBJ2-1): KAGVTQTPRYLIKTRGQQVTLSCSPISGHRSVSWYQQTPGQGLQFLFEYFSETQRNKGNFPGRFSGRQFSNSRSEMNVSTLELGDSALYLCASSLGGTEQFFGPGTRLTVL.

The V gene is TRBV7-2, the J gene TRBJ1-3, with D perhaps matching TRBD1 (5 bases). Germline CDR1 is SGHTA and CDR2 is FQGNSA. The length of the CDR3 is 16 residues. The germline V and J ends were trimmed by 5 bases and 3 bases, with 17 bases remaining between them. The CDR3 reads CASSPGGGANGNTIYF. DNA for the CDR3: TGTGCCAGCAGCCCCGGGGGAGGGGCAAATGGAAACACCATATATTTT.

This rearrangement joins TRBV29-1 to TRBJ2-1; the D is unclear. Germline V gene sequence: CDR1 SQVTM, CDR2 ANQGSEA. This CDR3 comprises 11 residues. Trimming cost V 7 bases and J 4 bases, with 8 bases left between them. CDR3 nucleotides: TGCAGCGCCGACCTATACAATGAGCAGTTCTTC. Protein: CSADLYNEQFF.

The rearrangement joins TRBV5-6 to TRBJ2-7; 9 nucleotides align to TRBD2. With V trimmed by 5 bases and J by 3 bases, 6 bases remained unmatched. Germline assignment: CDR1 SGHDT and CDR2 YYEEEE. This CDR3 has 14 residues. CDR3 amino acids: CASRRAGGLYEQYF. Written as DNA, the CDR3 is TGTGCCAGCAGGCGAGCGGGGGGACTCTACGAGCAGTACTTC.

CDR3 protein: CASAGTRGNSPLHF. The DNA for the CDR3 is TGTGCCAGCGCCGGGACCAGGGGAAATTCACCCCTCCACTTT. V is TRBV2 and J is TRBJ1-6; D is perhaps TRBD1 (6 bases). The CDR3 contains 14 residues. Germline V lookup: CDR1 SNHLY, CDR2 FYNNEI. Trimming shortened V by 8 bases and J by 7 bases, and 15 bases separated the two germline ends.

The V call is TRBV30, the J call TRBJ1-6, with D perhaps matching TRBD1 (6 bases). The germline V gene encodes CDR1 GTSNPN and CDR2 SVGIG (reference sequence). This CDR3 comprises 12 residues. V was clipped by 2 bases and J by 11 bases, with 10 bases between them. CDR3 sequence: CAWSTGTPPLHF. CDR3 DNA: TGTGCCTGGAGTACTGGGACACCACCCCTCCACTTT.